This T cell receptor beta chain was sequenced during a study of shared clonotypes between healthy human individuals. Sequencing used immunoSEQ multiplex PCR; TCRdb keeps in-frame clones, though not all of them. The sample yields roughly 890,000 clones, 90% to 95% seen once. CD8 cells classed as naive were CD45RO-negative and positively selected for CCR7, excluding terminally differentiated effector memory CD45RA+ cells. Donors, without exception, were Caucasian adults residing in Nashville, Tennessee. Germline CDR1 is SEHNR and CDR2 is FQNEAQ (reference sequence). This CDR3 has 18 residues. V was clipped by 4 bases and J by 4 bases; unmatched bases: 10.

The TCR sequence derives from a man younger than 45 in good health. The V call is TRBV7-9, the J call TRBJ2-5, with 15 bases identical to TRBD2. The sample taken for sequencing was naive CD8+ T cells sorted from blood. The CDR3 DNA sequence: TGTGCCAGCAGCTCGTTAGGGGGACTAGCGGGAGGAAGAGAGACCCAGTACTTC. It yields the protein CASSSLGGLAGGRETQYF.